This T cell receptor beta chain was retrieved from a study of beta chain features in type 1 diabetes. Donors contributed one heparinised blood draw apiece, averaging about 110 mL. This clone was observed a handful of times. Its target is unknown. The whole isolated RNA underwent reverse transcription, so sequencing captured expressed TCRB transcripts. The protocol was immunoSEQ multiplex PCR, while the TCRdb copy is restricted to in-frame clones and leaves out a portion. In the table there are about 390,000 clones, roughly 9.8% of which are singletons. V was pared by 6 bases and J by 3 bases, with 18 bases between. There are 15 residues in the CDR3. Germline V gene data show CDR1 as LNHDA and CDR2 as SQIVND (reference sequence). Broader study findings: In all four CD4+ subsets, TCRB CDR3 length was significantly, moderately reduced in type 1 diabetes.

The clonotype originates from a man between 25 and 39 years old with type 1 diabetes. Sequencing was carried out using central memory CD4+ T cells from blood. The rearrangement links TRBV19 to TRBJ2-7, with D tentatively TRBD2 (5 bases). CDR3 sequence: CASRPPGSRSYEQYF. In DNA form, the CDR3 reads TGTGCCAGTAGACCTCCGGGGAGCCGGAGCTACGAGCAGTACTTC.